Each of the 30 T cell receptor beta chains below was sequenced from the same sample in a study of cytomegalovirus exposure and HLA in healthy donors (dated by TCRdb to 2016 to 2017). Library preparation used the immunoSEQ multiplex PCR assay. For the multiplex PCR, a mixture combining 60 forward primers for TCR Vbeta segments and 13 reverse primers for TCR Jbeta segments was used. TCRdb holds this immuneACCESS table with in-frame rearrangements only. Some clones are missing; in checked studies, unresolved V genes explain under half, and the rest has no known cause. Recorded for this sample are 75,000 to 85,000 clones; around 81% of them occurred a single time. Of the sample, approximately 1% is held by the ten largest clones. Material for sequencing was PBMCs. The receptors originated from a male donor in good health and CMV-seronegative.

The chain uses TRBV7-2 and TRBJ1-1; 7 nucleotides line up with TRBD1. Per germline, CDR1 SGHTA and CDR2 FQGNSA. The CDR3 has 15 amino acids. V dropped 4 bases and J dropped 0; count of bases not matched to a gene: 5. CDR3 DNA: TGTGCCAGCAGCTCGACGGGACAGATGAACACTGAAGCTTTCTTT. Translating gives CASSSTGQMNTEAFF.

V usage is TRBV28 and J usage is TRBJ2-7; 12 nucleotides align to TRBD2. Germline V gene data show CDR1 as MDHEN and CDR2 as SYDVKM. The CDR3 loop spans 15 amino acids. J lost 4 bases, V lost 5 bases, and 6 bases had no gene match. The CDR3 region has the DNA TGTGCCAGCAGTCGCGCCGGGACTAGCGGGTACGAGCAGTACTTC. Amino acids: CASSRAGTSGYEQYF.

The V call is TRBV13, the J call TRBJ2-1, with D possibly being TRBD1 (6 bases). V lost 2 bases to trimming and J lost 10 bases, with 9 bases between them. Germline-derived CDR1 and CDR2 are PRHDT and FYEKMQ (reference sequence). The CDR3 is 12 residues long. The CDR3 loop reads CASSLTGIEQFF. In nucleotides, the CDR3 is TGTGCCAGCAGCTTAACAGGGATCGAGCAGTTCTTC.

V usage is TRBV11-3 and J usage is TRBJ2-3, with no clear D. Trimming cost V 0 bases and J 1 base, with 8 bases left between them. The CDR3 contains 15 residues. CDR1 is SGHNT, CDR2 YENEEA, per germline. CDR3 protein: CASSLEGRRTDTQYF. Written as DNA, the CDR3 is TGTGCCAGCAGCTTAGAGGGCCGCCGCACAGATACGCAGTATTTT.

This chain joins TRBV5-6 and TRBJ2-7, with 9 nucleotides matching TRBD1. J lost 4 bases, V lost 2 bases, and 7 bases had no gene match. This CDR3 is 15 amino acids long. Germline V CDR1 and CDR2: SGHDT, YYEEEE. CDR3 sequence reads: CASSFYGTGIYEQYF. The CDR3 nucleotides are TGTGCCAGCAGCTTTTACGGGACAGGGATATACGAGCAGTACTTC.

The chain links TRBV6-5 to TRBJ2-5; 10 bases line up with TRBD2. CDR1 is MNHEY, CDR2 SVGAGI, per germline. Germline trimming cut 7 bases from V and 5 bases from J; bases unmatched to any gene: 7. This CDR3 is 14 amino acids long. As DNA, the CDR3 is TGTGCCAGCAATAGCGGGGGGCTAACGGAGACCCAGTACTTC. Amino acids: CASNSGGLTETQYF.

The V and J genes are TRBV6-6 and TRBJ2-3; 8 nucleotides agree with TRBD1. Germline values: CDR1 MNHNY, CDR2 SVGAGI (reference sequence). The CDR3 runs to 14 residues. Trimming removed 2 bases from V and 5 bases from J; junction bases left unmatched: 3. DNA of the CDR3: TGTGCCAGCAGTTACGGCAGGGGGCAAGATACGCAGTATTTT. Its protein is CASSYGRGQDTQYF.

The V gene is TRBV25-1, the J gene TRBJ2-7, with 9 bases identical to TRBD1. V gave up 6 bases and J gave up 3 bases; unmatched junction bases: 3. This CDR3 is 13 amino acids long. Germline V gene data show CDR1 as MGHDK and CDR2 as SYGVNS. CDR3 bases: TGTGCCAGCAGCGGACAGGGGATCTACGAGCAGTACTTC. Residues: CASSGQGIYEQYF.

The chain couples TRBV7-2 to TRBJ1-4; 9 bases fit TRBD1. The ends lost 5 bases at V and 5 bases at J; junction bases unmatched: 9. Germline loops: CDR1 SGHTA, CDR2 FQGNSA. This CDR3 region has 16 residues. CDR3 residues: CASSLNAGTGNEKLFF. The CDR3 nucleotides read TGTGCCAGCAGCCTGAACGCCGGGACAGGGAATGAAAAACTGTTTTTT.

The sample holds a few counts of this clone. This rearrangement joins TRBV5-1 to TRBJ2-3; D ambiguous. Looked up from germline, CDR1 is SGHRS and CDR2 is YFSETQ. Trimming cost V 5 bases and J 0 bases, with 13 bases left between them. The length of the CDR3 is 15 residues. In nucleotides, the CDR3 is TGCGCCAGCAGTCCTTTGAGTAGCAGCACAGATACGCAGTATTTT. Its translation is CASSPLSSSTDTQYF.

The chain combines TRBV5-1 with TRBJ1-3, with D perhaps TRBD1 (5 bases). Trimming took 0 bases from V and 0 from J, leaving 10 bases between them. In germline, CDR1 is SGHRS, CDR2 YFSETQ. This CDR3 region has 16 residues. The CDR3 region is CASSLGGGFSGNTIYF. The CDR3 DNA is TGCGCCAGCAGCTTGGGGGGCGGCTTCTCTGGAAACACCATATATTTT.

With regard to this clone: Distinct nucleotide sequences in the sample also encode this CDR3. The V gene is TRBV19, the J gene TRBJ2-1, with 13 bases that match TRBD2. The V gene's germline CDR1 is LNHDA and CDR2 SQIVND (reference sequence). After removal of 4 bases from V and 9 bases from J, the junction contained 12 bases not matched to a gene. The CDR3 is made up of 17 amino acids. CDR3 in amino acids: CASSTGLAGPRGVEQFF. The CDR3 region has the DNA TGTGCCAGTAGTACGGGACTAGCGGGGCCCAGGGGTGTTGAGCAGTTCTTC.

The chain links TRBV5-1 to TRBJ2-1; D is perhaps TRBD2 (5 bases). In germline, CDR1 is SGHRS, CDR2 YFSETQ. Trimming cost V 1 base and J 0 bases, with 14 bases left between them. The CDR3 sequence is 17 residues long. The CDR3 loop reads CASSLQAYGSSYNEQFF. The CDR3, as DNA: TGCGCCAGCAGCTTGCAGGCCTATGGGAGCTCCTACAATGAGCAGTTCTTC.

The chain has TRBV7-9 and TRBJ1-5; 8 nucleotides line up with TRBD1. The V segment lost 1 base and the J segment 5 bases; nucleotides outside the gene matches: 13. This CDR3 is 18 amino acids long. Germline CDR1 is SEHNR and CDR2 is FQNEAQ (reference sequence). CDR3 region: CASSLVVQGAPGDQPQHF. CDR3 coding DNA: TGTGCCAGCAGCTTAGTTGTTCAGGGGGCGCCGGGTGATCAGCCCCAGCATTTT. The variable domain in full, completed from reference TRBV7-9 and TRBJ1-5, reads DTGVSQNPRHKITKRGQNVTFRCDPISEHNRLYWYRQTLGQGPEFLTYFQNEAQLEKSRLLSDRFSAERPKGSFSTLEIQRTEQGDSAMYLCASSLVVQGAPGDQPQHFGDGTRLSIL.

J is TRBJ1-4 and V is TRBV25-1; no reliable D call. The CDR3 runs to 16 residues. Germline V gene sequence: CDR1 MGHDK, CDR2 SYGVNS. V shed 3 bases and J shed 4 bases, with 15 bases lying between them. The CDR3 DNA reads TGTGCCAGCAGTGATTTTCGGGGAGATATTAATGAAAAACTGTTTTTT. Translating it yields CASSDFRGDINEKLFF. The whole variable domain, filled in from reference TRBV25-1 and TRBJ1-4, reads EADIYQTPRYLVIGTGKKITLECSQTMGHDKMYWYQQDPGMELHLIHYSYGVNSTEKGDLSSESTVSRIRTEHFPLTLESARPSHTSQYLCASSDFRGDINEKLFFGSGTQLSVL.

The V and J genes are TRBV25-1 and TRBJ2-5, with 13 bases aligning to TRBD2. Germline V gives CDR1 MGHDK, CDR2 SYGVNS. The CDR3 covers 16 residues. The trim removed 4 bases at V and 5 bases at J, leaving 7 bases unmatched. CDR3: CASSARLAGGMETQYF. CDR3 DNA: TGTGCCAGCAGTGCACGACTAGCGGGAGGAATGGAGACCCAGTACTTC.

This clone was seen a few times. The CDR3 DNA is TGTGCCTGGAGTGGAAGGGGGACACAAGACCCCTACGAGCAGTACTTC. Its protein is CAWSGRGTQDPYEQYF. This chain links TRBV30 with TRBJ2-7; D may be TRBD1 (6 bases). Germline V CDR1 and CDR2: GTSNPN, SVGIG (reference sequence). CDR3 size: 16 residues. Trimming shortened V by 1 base and J by 2 bases, and 18 bases separated the two germline ends.

The chain is built from TRBV7-9 and TRBJ1-2; D is perhaps TRBD1 (5 bases). The CDR3 loop spans 14 amino acids. Trimming removed 5 bases from V and 7 bases from J, with 17 bases in between. Germline CDR1 and CDR2: SEHNR and FQNEAQ (reference sequence). The CDR3 nucleotides read TGTGCCAGCAGCCAAACCTCAGGGTCGTCTGGCTACACCTTC. Translating it yields CASSQTSGSSGYTF.

The chain has TRBV5-1 and TRBJ1-4; 7 bases map to TRBD1. From germline, CDR1 is SGHRS and CDR2 YFSETQ. J lost 2 bases, V lost 3 bases, and 10 bases had no gene match. The CDR3 consists of 17 residues. The CDR3: CASSSARGGMTNEKLFF. CDR3 nucleotides: TGCGCCAGCAGCTCGGCGCGAGGGGGCATGACTAATGAAAAACTGTTTTTT.

V and J are TRBV28 and TRBJ2-1; D ambiguous. Trimming took off 3 bases at V and 6 bases at J, with 12 bases between the two ends. The CDR3 has 14 residues. Germline-derived CDR1 and CDR2 are MDHEN and SYDVKM. The CDR3 DNA reads TGTGCCAGCAGTTTCAATCAGGCTACCAATGAGCAGTTCTTC. It specifies CASSFNQATNEQFF.

V gene TRBV6-1 combines with J gene TRBJ1-2; D is undetermined. V lost 1 base to trimming and J lost 4 bases, with 10 bases between them. Germline V gene data show CDR1 as MNHNS and CDR2 as SASEGT. This CDR3 is built from 14 residues. In DNA form, the CDR3 reads TGTGCCAGCAGTGAAGGTGAAGGACTCTATGGCTACACCTTC. This gives the protein CASSEGEGLYGYTF.

The rearrangement links TRBV5-1 to TRBJ1-1; no clear D gene. CDR1 and CDR2 (germline): SGHRS, YFSETQ. The CDR3 runs to 14 residues. V lost 3 bases and J 4 bases, leaving 13 bases between the germline ends. The CDR3 loop reads CASSSLISGTEAFF. Written as DNA, the CDR3 is TGCGCCAGCAGCTCACTTATATCGGGCACTGAAGCTTTCTTT.

This chain joins TRBV29-1 and TRBJ2-7; possibly TRBD2 for D (6 bases). Germline CDR1 is SQVTM and CDR2 is ANQGSEA. This CDR3 has 15 residues. Between the trimmed V and J ends, which lost 5 bases and 2 bases, there was a span of 19 bases. The DNA of the CDR3 is TGCAGCGTTCTAAAACTAGCTCGAACGACCTACGAGCAGTACTTC. Amino acid sequence: CSVLKLARTTYEQYF.

This chain connects TRBV5-4 to TRBJ2-5; 8 positions match TRBD2. The trim removed 3 bases at V and 1 base at J, leaving 8 bases unmatched. In germline, CDR1 is SGHNT, CDR2 YYREEE (reference sequence). The CDR3 has 16 residues. In nucleotides, the CDR3 is TGTGCCAGCAGCTCTATGACTAGCGCAACCCAAGAGACCCAGTACTTC. Its protein product is CASSSMTSATQETQYF. The whole variable domain, remainder taken from reference TRBV5-4 and TRBJ2-5, is ETGVTQSPTHLIKTRGQQVTLRCSSQSGHNTVSWYQQALGQGPQFIFQYYREEENGRGNFPPRFSGLQFPNYSSELNVNALELDDSALYLCASSSMTSATQETQYFGPGTRLLVL.

V usage is TRBV19 and J usage is TRBJ2-2; D is perhaps TRBD1 (5 bases). Per the germline V gene, CDR1 is LNHDA and CDR2 is SQIVND (reference sequence). The CDR3 loop spans 14 amino acids. V lost 4 bases, J lost 4 bases, and 10 bases lay in between. The CDR3 sequence: CASSTRGSTGELFF. The CDR3 DNA reads TGTGCCAGTAGTACTAGGGGTTCCACCGGGGAGCTGTTTTTT.

This chain's CDR3 is CAISELTGENQPQHF. The CDR3 DNA follows: TGTGCCATCAGTGAATTAACAGGAGAAAATCAGCCCCAGCATTTT. The V and J genes are TRBV10-3 and TRBJ1-5, with D possibly TRBD1 on 5 matching bases. There are 15 residues in the CDR3. Trimming pared 3 bases from V and 4 bases from J, leaving 13 bases between. Germline loops: CDR1 ENHRY, CDR2 SYGVKD.

The genes are TRBV19 and TRBJ2-3; the match to TRBD2 covers 9 bases. This CDR3 is built from 16 residues. With V trimmed by 4 bases and J by 6 bases, 11 bases remained unmatched. CDR1 LNHDA and CDR2 SQIVND come from the germline V gene (reference sequence). In DNA, the CDR3 is TGTGCCAGTAGTAAAGCGGCTAGCGGGACTGGGGATACGCAGTATTTT. This codes for CASSKAASGTGDTQYF.

The rearrangement joins TRBV7-9 to TRBJ2-5; D might be TRBD2 (6 bases). The CDR3 totals 18 residues. V shed 5 bases and J shed 0 bases, with 22 bases lying between them. Germline V lookup: CDR1 SEHNR, CDR2 FQNEAQ (reference sequence). The CDR3 DNA sequence: TGTGCCAGCAGCAAAACCCGCACCACGACTAGATACCAAGAGACCCAGTACTTC. Its translation is CASSKTRTTTRYQETQYF.

The CDR3 loop is CASSQPPGQGSHEQYF. The DNA of the CDR3 is TGTGCCAGCAGCCAACCTCCGGGACAGGGTAGCCACGAGCAGTACTTC. J is TRBJ2-7 and V is TRBV4-2; 9 bases are shared with TRBD1. The V segment lost 2 bases and the J segment 5 bases; nucleotides outside the gene matches: 10. CDR3 size: 16 residues. Germline assignment: CDR1 LGHNA and CDR2 YNFKEQ.

The gene calls are TRBV19 and TRBJ2-7, with 13 bases fitting TRBD2. Germline V gene data show CDR1 as LNHDA and CDR2 as SQIVND (reference sequence). J was trimmed by 6 bases and V by 6 bases; bases with no gene match: 8. CDR3 length: 15 residues. The CDR3 reads CASSTSGRAFREQYF. The CDR3 nucleotides read TGTGCCAGTAGCACTAGCGGGAGGGCCTTTCGCGAGCAGTACTTC.